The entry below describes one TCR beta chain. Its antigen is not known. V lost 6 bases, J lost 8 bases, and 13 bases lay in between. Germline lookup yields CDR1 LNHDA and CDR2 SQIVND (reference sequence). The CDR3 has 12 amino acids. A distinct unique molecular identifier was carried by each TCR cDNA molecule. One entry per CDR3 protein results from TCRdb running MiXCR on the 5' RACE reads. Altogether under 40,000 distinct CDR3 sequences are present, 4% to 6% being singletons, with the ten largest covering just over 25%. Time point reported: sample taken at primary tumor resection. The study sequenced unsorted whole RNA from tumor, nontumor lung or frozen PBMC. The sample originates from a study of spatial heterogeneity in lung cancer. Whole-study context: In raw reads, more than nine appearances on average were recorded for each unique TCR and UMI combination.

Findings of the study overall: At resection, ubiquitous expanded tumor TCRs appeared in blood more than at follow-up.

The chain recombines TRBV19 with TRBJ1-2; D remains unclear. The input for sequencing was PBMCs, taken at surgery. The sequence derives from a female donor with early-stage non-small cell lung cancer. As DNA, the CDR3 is TGTGCCAGTAGCCAATCGGCGGCCGGCTACACCTTC. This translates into CASSQSAAGYTF.